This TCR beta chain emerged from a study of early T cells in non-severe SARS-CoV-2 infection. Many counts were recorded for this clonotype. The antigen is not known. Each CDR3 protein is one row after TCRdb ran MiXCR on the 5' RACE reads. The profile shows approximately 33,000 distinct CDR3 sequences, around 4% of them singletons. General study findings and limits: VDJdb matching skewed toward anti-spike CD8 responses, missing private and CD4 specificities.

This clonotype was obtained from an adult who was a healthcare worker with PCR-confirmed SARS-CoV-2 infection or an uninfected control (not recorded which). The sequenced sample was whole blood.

The CDR3 coding sequence is TGCAGTGCTAGACCACCGGGGACTGAAGCTTTCTTT. Translated: CSARPPGTEAFF. The chain couples TRBV20-1 to TRBJ1-1; the D is unclear. The CDR3 sequence is 12 residues long. Trimming took 2 bases from V and 5 from J, leaving 9 bases between them. Germline lookup yields CDR1 DFQATT and CDR2 SNEGSKA (reference sequence).